Listed below are T cell receptor beta chains from one sample, sequenced in a study of blood T cell repertoires in COVID-19. Sequencing was performed with immunoSEQ multiplex PCR; in TCRdb, only in-frame clones are kept and a portion is missing. The sample shows about 160,000 clones, approximately 82% of them seen only once. The sequencing sample was made of peripheral blood. The receptor set was obtained from a woman in her thirties or forties with COVID-19, enrolled during active disease. Both conserved end residues are part of each CDR3. Fields, in order: CDR3 protein, CDR3 DNA, D gene, clone size, J gene, CDR3 length, V gene. The D gene is left open where the match is weak. Clone size is given for some rows only: seen once, a few or many times, or a class if the clone is expanded.

CDR3aa: CASSPPRRGGNEQYF
CDR3nt: TGTGCCAGCAGTCCACCACGCAGGGGTGGAAACGAGCAGTACTTC
d_gene: .
abundance: .
j_gene: TRBJ2-7
len: 15
v_gene: TRBV6-5

CDR3aa: CASGLGDTTDTQYF
CDR3nt: TGTGCCAGCGGCTTGGGGGACACCACAGATACGCAGTATTTT
d_gene: .
abundance: once
j_gene: TRBJ2-3
len: 14
v_gene: TRBV5-6

CDR3aa: CASSLGSFPETQYF
CDR3nt: TGTGCCAGCAGTCTCGGGTCCTTTCCAGAGACCCAGTACTTC
d_gene: .
abundance: .
j_gene: TRBJ2-5
len: 14
v_gene: TRBV14

CDR3aa: CASSDGPGGEKLFF
CDR3nt: TGTGCCAGCAGTGATGGACCGGGAGGCGAAAAACTGTTTTTT
d_gene: .
abundance: .
j_gene: TRBJ1-4
len: 14
v_gene: TRBV6-1

CDR3aa: CASSLVVTSGGTDTQYF
CDR3nt: TGTGCCAGCAGCTTAGTAGTGACTAGCGGGGGGACAGATACGCAGTATTTT
d_gene: TRBD2
abundance: .
j_gene: TRBJ2-3
len: 17
v_gene: TRBV11-2

CDR3aa: CASGGAPDTQYF
CDR3nt: TGCGCCAGCGGGGGGGCTCCAGATACGCAGTATTTT
d_gene: .
abundance: .
j_gene: TRBJ2-3
len: 12
v_gene: TRBV10-2

CDR3aa: CASSQYRDNTEAFF
CDR3nt: TGCGCCAGCAGCCAATACAGGGATAACACTGAAGCTTTCTTT
d_gene: .
abundance: .
j_gene: TRBJ1-1
len: 14
v_gene: TRBV4-1

CDR3aa: CASSQGQDEQYF
CDR3nt: TGTGCCAGCTCACAGGGACAGGACGAGCAGTACTTC
d_gene: TRBD1
abundance: .
j_gene: TRBJ2-7
len: 12
v_gene: TRBV18

CDR3aa: CASRQTNTGELFF
CDR3nt: TGTGCCAGCAGGCAGACGAACACCGGGGAGCTGTTTTTT
d_gene: .
abundance: .
j_gene: TRBJ2-2
len: 13
v_gene: TRBV7-3

CDR3aa: CASSPREYYGYTF
CDR3nt: TGTGCCAGCAGTCCCCGGGAGTACTATGGCTACACCTTC
d_gene: .
abundance: .
j_gene: TRBJ1-2
len: 13
v_gene: TRBV6-5

CDR3aa: CASSYWRGGEEQFF
CDR3nt: TGTGCCAGCAGTTACTGGCGGGGGGGAGAGGAGCAGTTCTTC
d_gene: TRBD2
abundance: .
j_gene: TRBJ2-1
len: 14
v_gene: TRBV6-6

CDR3aa: CASSYFSGASGTEAFF
CDR3nt: TGTGCCAGCAGTTACTTCAGCGGGGCTAGTGGCACTGAAGCTTTCTTT
d_gene: .
abundance: .
j_gene: TRBJ1-1
len: 16
v_gene: TRBV6-5

CDR3aa: CASSWGTATNTEAFF
CDR3nt: TGCGCCAGCAGCTGGGGGACAGCCACCAACACTGAAGCTTTCTTT
d_gene: TRBD1
abundance: .
j_gene: TRBJ1-1
len: 15
v_gene: TRBV5-1

CDR3aa: CASSRGTGEKLFF
CDR3nt: TGTGCCAGCTCAAGAGGCACAGGGGAAAAACTGTTTTTT
d_gene: .
abundance: .
j_gene: TRBJ1-4
len: 13
v_gene: TRBV18

CDR3aa: CAWTTRDRVGQPQHF
CDR3nt: TGTGCCTGGACCACAAGGGACAGGGTTGGTCAGCCCCAGCATTTT
d_gene: TRBD1
abundance: .
j_gene: TRBJ1-5
len: 15
v_gene: TRBV30

CDR3aa: CASVQSTDREAFF
CDR3nt: TGTGCCAGTGTCCAGAGCACAGACAGGGAAGCTTTCTTT
d_gene: .
abundance: .
j_gene: TRBJ1-1
len: 13
v_gene: TRBV18

CDR3aa: CAWSVRGRMYNEQFF
CDR3nt: TGTGCCTGGAGTGTCAGGGGCAGAATGTACAATGAGCAGTTCTTC
d_gene: .
abundance: .
j_gene: TRBJ2-1
len: 15
v_gene: TRBV30

CDR3aa: CASSPSSYEQYF
CDR3nt: TGTGCCAGCAGCCCCAGCTCCTACGAGCAGTACTTC
d_gene: .
abundance: .
j_gene: TRBJ2-7
len: 12
v_gene: TRBV14

CDR3aa: CASSVLATSNEQFF
CDR3nt: TGTGCCAGCAGTGTCCTAGCGACTTCCAATGAGCAGTTCTTC
d_gene: .
abundance: .
j_gene: TRBJ2-1
len: 14
v_gene: TRBV25-1

CDR3aa: CASRRTGATGELFF
CDR3nt: TGTGCCAGCAGGAGGACAGGGGCCACCGGGGAGCTGTTTTTT
d_gene: TRBD1
abundance: .
j_gene: TRBJ2-2
len: 14
v_gene: TRBV5-6

CDR3aa: CASRADIDYGYTF
CDR3nt: TGTGCCAGCAGAGCTGATATCGACTATGGCTACACCTTC
d_gene: .
abundance: .
j_gene: TRBJ1-2
len: 13
v_gene: TRBV7-9

CDR3aa: CASSSGTGGWNTEAFF
CDR3nt: TGTGCCAGCAGTAGTGGGACAGGGGGCTGGAACACTGAAGCTTTCTTT
d_gene: TRBD1
abundance: .
j_gene: TRBJ1-1
len: 16
v_gene: TRBV27

CDR3aa: CASSPGQGGNYGYTF
CDR3nt: TGTGCCAGCAGCCCTGGACAGGGCGGTAACTATGGCTACACCTTC
d_gene: TRBD1
abundance: .
j_gene: TRBJ1-2
len: 15
v_gene: TRBV3-1/TRBV3-2

CDR3aa: CASSTRDSPEQFF
CDR3nt: TGTGCCAGCAGCACTAGGGACAGTCCTGAGCAGTTCTTC
d_gene: TRBD1
abundance: .
j_gene: TRBJ2-1
len: 13
v_gene: TRBV5-4

CDR3aa: CASSQDPGIYNEQFF
CDR3nt: TGCGCCAGCAGCCAAGACCCAGGAATCTACAATGAGCAGTTCTTC
d_gene: .
abundance: .
j_gene: TRBJ2-1
len: 15
v_gene: TRBV4-1

CDR3aa: CAETLAGVLETQYF
CDR3nt: TGTGCCGAGACTCTAGCGGGGGTTTTAGAGACCCAGTACTTC
d_gene: TRBD2
abundance: .
j_gene: TRBJ2-5
len: 14
v_gene: TRBV6-7

CDR3aa: CAWSGGARRNQPQHF
CDR3nt: TGTGCCTGGAGCGGCGGGGCGAGGCGCAATCAGCCCCAGCATTTT
d_gene: .
abundance: .
j_gene: TRBJ1-5
len: 15
v_gene: TRBV30

CDR3aa: CASSLTGSGNTIYF
CDR3nt: TGTGCCAGTAGCCTGACAGGGTCCGGAAACACCATATATTTT
d_gene: TRBD1
abundance: .
j_gene: TRBJ1-3
len: 14
v_gene: TRBV19

CDR3aa: CASSLAASGRRTGELFF
CDR3nt: TGTGCCAGCAGCTTAGCGGCTAGCGGGAGGCGCACCGGGGAGCTGTTTTTT
d_gene: TRBD2
abundance: .
j_gene: TRBJ2-2
len: 17
v_gene: TRBV7-3

CDR3aa: CASSLMSGTYNEQFF
CDR3nt: TGTGCCAGCAGCTTGATGAGCGGGACCTACAATGAGCAGTTCTTC
d_gene: TRBD2
abundance: .
j_gene: TRBJ2-1
len: 15
v_gene: TRBV5-6

CDR3aa: CASSQDWRTQYF
CDR3nt: TGTGCCAGCAGCCAAGATTGGAGGACCCAGTACTTC
d_gene: .
abundance: .
j_gene: TRBJ2-5
len: 12
v_gene: TRBV3-1/TRBV3-2

CDR3aa: CASSVTQGSYEQYF
CDR3nt: TGTGCCAGCAGCGTAACACAGGGTTCCTACGAGCAGTACTTC
d_gene: .
abundance: .
j_gene: TRBJ2-7
len: 14
v_gene: TRBV7-2

CDR3aa: CASLSGTGVGTQYF
CDR3nt: TGTGCCAGCCTCAGCGGGACAGGGGTTGGGACCCAGTACTTC
d_gene: TRBD1
abundance: .
j_gene: TRBJ2-5
len: 14
v_gene: TRBV2

CDR3aa: CASSLDRTNSPLHF
CDR3nt: TGTGCCAGCAGCTTAGACAGGACTAATTCACCCCTCCACTTT
d_gene: .
abundance: .
j_gene: TRBJ1-6
len: 14
v_gene: TRBV7-3

CDR3aa: CASSPQGVVNTEAFF
CDR3nt: TGTGCCAGCAGCCCACAGGGGGTGGTGAACACTGAAGCTTTCTTT
d_gene: TRBD1
abundance: .
j_gene: TRBJ1-1
len: 15
v_gene: TRBV27

CDR3aa: CASSQGGGYNEQFF
CDR3nt: TGTGCCAGCAGCCAGGGAGGGGGATACAATGAGCAGTTCTTC
d_gene: .
abundance: .
j_gene: TRBJ2-1
len: 14
v_gene: TRBV7-2

CDR3aa: CASRNRGQGETQYF
CDR3nt: TGTGCCAGCCGGAACAGGGGGCAGGGAGAGACCCAGTACTTC
d_gene: TRBD1
abundance: few
j_gene: TRBJ2-5
len: 14
v_gene: TRBV19

CDR3aa: CASSPKNRENTGELFF
CDR3nt: TGTGCCAGCTCACCCAAAAACAGGGAGAACACCGGGGAGCTGTTTTTT
d_gene: .
abundance: .
j_gene: TRBJ2-2
len: 16
v_gene: TRBV18

CDR3aa: CASSLDWGRPGELFF
CDR3nt: TGTGCCAGCAGCTTAGACTGGGGGCGACCCGGGGAGCTGTTTTTT
d_gene: .
abundance: .
j_gene: TRBJ2-2
len: 15
v_gene: TRBV7-6

CDR3aa: CASSYGPAGTGELFF
CDR3nt: TGTGCCAGCAGTTACGGGCCTGCGGGCACCGGGGAGCTGTTTTTT
d_gene: .
abundance: .
j_gene: TRBJ2-2
len: 15
v_gene: TRBV6-6

CDR3aa: CASSQRGTGSMFGQFF
CDR3nt: TGTGCCAGCAGCCAAAGAGGGACAGGGTCGATGTTTGGGCAGTTCTTC
d_gene: TRBD1
abundance: .
j_gene: TRBJ2-1
len: 16
v_gene: TRBV4-2

CDR3aa: CASRQGVDYGYTF
CDR3nt: TGTGCCAGCAGACAGGGTGTAGACTATGGCTACACCTTC
d_gene: .
abundance: .
j_gene: TRBJ1-2
len: 13
v_gene: TRBV6-6

CDR3aa: CASSVLANTGELFF
CDR3nt: TGTGCCAGCAGCGTTCTCGCGAACACCGGGGAGCTGTTTTTT
d_gene: .
abundance: .
j_gene: TRBJ2-2
len: 14
v_gene: TRBV9

CDR3aa: CAGTGASGKLFF
CDR3nt: TGTGCCGGGACAGGGGCATCGGGAAAACTGTTTTTT
d_gene: TRBD1
abundance: many
j_gene: TRBJ1-4
len: 12
v_gene: TRBV28

CDR3aa: CASKFGGGNEQFF
CDR3nt: TGTGCCAGCAAATTCGGGGGGGGGAATGAGCAGTTCTTC
d_gene: TRBD2
abundance: .
j_gene: TRBJ2-1
len: 13
v_gene: TRBV2

CDR3aa: CASSVDPGLAGAARSYEQYF
CDR3nt: TGTGCCAGCAGCGTAGACCCGGGACTAGCGGGAGCGGCTCGATCCTACGAGCAGTACTTC
d_gene: TRBD2
abundance: .
j_gene: TRBJ2-7
len: 20
v_gene: TRBV9

CDR3aa: CAIGARGGSGTGELFF
CDR3nt: TGTGCCATCGGGGCGAGGGGAGGATCGGGCACCGGGGAGCTGTTTTTT
d_gene: .
abundance: .
j_gene: TRBJ2-2
len: 16
v_gene: TRBV10-3

CDR3aa: CASSWQGTLDF
CDR3nt: TGTGCCAGCAGTTGGCAGGGAACACTCGACTTC
d_gene: .
abundance: .
j_gene: TRBJ2-7
len: 11
v_gene: TRBV6-1

CDR3aa: CASSERGTQPQHF
CDR3nt: TGCGCCAGCAGTGAGAGGGGGACTCAGCCCCAGCATTTT
d_gene: .
abundance: .
j_gene: TRBJ1-5
len: 13
v_gene: TRBV10-1

CDR3aa: CASRPQGAGSPLHF
CDR3nt: TGTGCCAGCAGACCACAGGGGGCAGGCTCACCCCTCCACTTT
d_gene: TRBD1
abundance: .
j_gene: TRBJ1-6
len: 14
v_gene: TRBV11-2

CDR3aa: CASSSARTGGRNTIYF
CDR3nt: TGCGCCAGCAGCTCTGCCAGGACAGGGGGCCGAAACACCATATATTTT
d_gene: TRBD1
abundance: .
j_gene: TRBJ1-3
len: 16
v_gene: TRBV4-1

CDR3aa: CASSPLTQGASYGYTF
CDR3nt: TGTGCCAGCTCACCACTCACTCAGGGGGCTTCTTATGGCTACACCTTC
d_gene: TRBD1
abundance: .
j_gene: TRBJ1-2
len: 16
v_gene: TRBV18

CDR3aa: CASSLGGLQFF
CDR3nt: TGTGCCAGCAGTTTAGGCGGACTACAGTTCTTC
d_gene: .
abundance: .
j_gene: TRBJ2-1
len: 11
v_gene: TRBV12-3/TRBV12-4

CDR3aa: CASSLETSPYEQYF
CDR3nt: TGCGCCAGCAGCTTGGAGACTAGTCCCTACGAGCAGTACTTC
d_gene: .
abundance: .
j_gene: TRBJ2-7
len: 14
v_gene: TRBV5-1

CDR3aa: CASSDRAGTEAFF
CDR3nt: TGTGCCAGCAGTGACAGGGCAGGAACTGAAGCTTTCTTT
d_gene: .
abundance: .
j_gene: TRBJ1-1
len: 13
v_gene: TRBV2

CDR3aa: CASSEITGRAYGYTF
CDR3nt: TGTGCCAGCAGTGAGATTACGGGCAGGGCCTATGGCTACACCTTC
d_gene: .
abundance: .
j_gene: TRBJ1-2
len: 15
v_gene: TRBV6-1

CDR3aa: CASSQGTGRETQYF
CDR3nt: TGTGCCAGCAGCCAAGGGACAGGGAGGGAGACCCAGTACTTC
d_gene: TRBD1
abundance: .
j_gene: TRBJ2-5
len: 14
v_gene: TRBV7-2

CDR3aa: CASSPGTGRVEQYF
CDR3nt: TGTGCCAGCTCACCGGGGACAGGGAGGGTCGAGCAGTACTTC
d_gene: TRBD1
abundance: .
j_gene: TRBJ2-7
len: 14
v_gene: TRBV18

CDR3aa: CASSTRQGGNTEAFF
CDR3nt: TGTGCCAGCAGCACCCGACAGGGAGGGAACACTGAAGCTTTCTTT
d_gene: TRBD1
abundance: .
j_gene: TRBJ1-1
len: 15
v_gene: TRBV9